Listed below are T cell receptor beta chains from one sample, sequenced in a study of blood T cell repertoires in COVID-19. Profiled with immunoSEQ multiplex PCR; TCRdb holds only in-frame clones, not every one. Of around 150,000 clones listed, about 88% are singletons. Sequencing input: peripheral blood. The source of these receptors is a woman aged 55-69 years with COVID-19, enrolled during active disease. CDR3s include the opening cysteine and the closing phenylalanine or tryptophan. The D gene is left open where the match is weak. Rows give clone size only sometimes, using once, few, many, or a class for an expanded clone.

clone size: .; J gene: TRBJ1-4; V gene: TRBV7-9; D gene: .; CDR3 protein: CASSLGGFATNEKLFF; CDR3 DNA: TGTGCCAGCAGCTTAGGAGGGTTTGCAACTAATGAAAAACTGTTTTTT
clone size: .; J gene: TRBJ2-7; V gene: TRBV11-2; D gene: .; CDR3 protein: CASSFGGAPYEQYF; CDR3 DNA: TGTGCCAGCAGCTTTGGCGGGGCCCCCTACGAGCAGTACTTC
clone size: once; J gene: TRBJ2-3; V gene: TRBV20-1; D gene: TRBD2; CDR3 protein: CSASTSGRNTQYF; CDR3 DNA: TGCAGTGCTAGTACTAGCGGGAGGAATACGCAGTATTTT
clone size: .; J gene: TRBJ1-5; V gene: TRBV9; D gene: .; CDR3 protein: CASSVEGYNQPQHF; CDR3 DNA: TGTGCCAGCAGCGTAGAGGGGTACAATCAGCCCCAGCATTTT
clone size: .; J gene: TRBJ1-1; V gene: TRBV6-6; D gene: TRBD1; CDR3 protein: CASSPTGGSEAFF; CDR3 DNA: TGTGCCAGCAGTCCGACAGGGGGCTCTGAAGCTTTCTTT
clone size: .; J gene: TRBJ1-5; V gene: TRBV5-1; D gene: TRBD1; CDR3 protein: CASSPGQGNQPQHF; CDR3 DNA: TGCGCCAGCAGCCCGGGACAGGGCAATCAGCCCCAGCATTTT
clone size: once; J gene: TRBJ1-5; V gene: TRBV30; D gene: .; CDR3 protein: CAWSNQRDQPQHF; CDR3 DNA: TGTGCCTGGAGTAACCAACGGGATCAGCCCCAGCATTTT
clone size: .; J gene: TRBJ1-6; V gene: TRBV5-1; D gene: .; CDR3 protein: CASSLDRSPLHF; CDR3 DNA: TGCGCCAGCAGCTTGGATCGGTCACCCCTCCACTTT
clone size: .; J gene: TRBJ2-7; V gene: TRBV6-5; D gene: .; CDR3 protein: CASRPGLSKYEQYF; CDR3 DNA: TGTGCCAGCAGACCGGGACTCTCGAAGTACGAGCAGTACTTC
clone size: .; J gene: TRBJ1-1; V gene: TRBV19; D gene: TRBD1; CDR3 protein: CASSPRGTGGQTEAFF; CDR3 DNA: TGTGCCAGTAGTCCCAGAGGGACAGGGGGGCAAACTGAAGCTTTCTTT
clone size: .; J gene: TRBJ2-2; V gene: TRBV4-1; D gene: TRBD2; CDR3 protein: CASSQEAAGGFGELFF; CDR3 DNA: TGCGCCAGCAGCCAAGAGGCAGCGGGAGGGTTCGGGGAGCTGTTTTTT
clone size: .; J gene: TRBJ1-2; V gene: TRBV6-5; D gene: .; CDR3 protein: CASSPGRDYGYTF; CDR3 DNA: TGTGCCAGCAGTCCCGGCAGGGACTATGGCTACACCTTC